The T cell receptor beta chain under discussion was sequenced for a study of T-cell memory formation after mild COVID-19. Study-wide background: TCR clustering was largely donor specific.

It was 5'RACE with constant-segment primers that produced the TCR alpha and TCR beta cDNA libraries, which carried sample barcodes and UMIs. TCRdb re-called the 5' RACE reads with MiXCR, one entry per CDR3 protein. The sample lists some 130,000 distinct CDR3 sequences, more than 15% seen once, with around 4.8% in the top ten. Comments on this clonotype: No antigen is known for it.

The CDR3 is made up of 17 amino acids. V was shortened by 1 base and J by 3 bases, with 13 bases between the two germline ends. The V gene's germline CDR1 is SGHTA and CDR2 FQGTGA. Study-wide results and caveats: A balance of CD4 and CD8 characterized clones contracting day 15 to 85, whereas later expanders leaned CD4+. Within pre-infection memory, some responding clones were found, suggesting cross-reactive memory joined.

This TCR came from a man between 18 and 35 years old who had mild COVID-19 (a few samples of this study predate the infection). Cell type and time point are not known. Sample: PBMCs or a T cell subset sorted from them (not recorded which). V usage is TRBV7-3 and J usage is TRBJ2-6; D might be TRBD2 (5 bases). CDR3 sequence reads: CASSLMSGIFGANVLTF. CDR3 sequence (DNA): TGTGCCAGCAGCTTAATGTCCGGGATATTTGGGGCCAACGTCCTGACTTTC. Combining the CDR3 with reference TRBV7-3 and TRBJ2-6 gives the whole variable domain GAGVSQTPSNKVTEKGKYVELRCDPISGHTALYWYRQSLGQGPEFLIYFQGTGAADDSGLPNDRFFAVRPEGSVSTLKIQRTERGDSAVYLCASSLMSGIFGANVLTFGAGSRLTVL.